This T cell receptor (beta chain) was captured by sequencing in a study of T cells in women clearing cervical HPV infection. At the level of the study: Controls gave blood once infection was undetectable; cases at lesion identification.

The length of the CDR3 is 12 residues. V shed 8 bases and J shed 7 bases, with 14 bases lying between them. Germline CDR1 GTSNPN, CDR2 SVGIG (reference sequence). TCRdb's copy holds only in-frame clones and misses some; the assay was immunoSEQ multiplex PCR. Here the sample table reports about 36,000 clones. As to this clone: Sequencing ends 3 residues short of the CDR3 end; the germline J gene provides the rest.

Sequenced material: blood buffy coat. The chain combines TRBV30 with TRBJ1-4, with D perhaps matching TRBD1 (5 bases). This TCR derives from a woman aged 18 to 75 with a cervical HPV16 infection that either progressed to CIN3+ or cleared (not recorded which). CDR3 loop: CALDIGAEKLFF. CDR3 DNA, as far as it was read: TGTGCCCTTGACATAGGGGCTGAAAAA. The variable domain in full, with the rest retrieved from reference TRBV30 and TRBJ1-4, is SQTIHQWPATLVQPVGSPLSLECTVEGTSNPNLYWYRQAAGRGLQLLFYSVGIGQISSEVPQNLSASRPQDRQFILSSKKLLLSDSGFYLCALDIGAEKLFFGSGTQLSVL.